Shown below are 4 T cell receptor beta chains from a single sample sequenced in a study of cytomegalovirus exposure and HLA in healthy donors. PCR used 60 Vbeta primers and 13 Jbeta primers. Only in-frame clones appear in the TCRdb table, and some are missing; sequencing was by immunoSEQ multiplex PCR. The listing records roughly 110,000 clones. Sequenced material: PBMCs. These receptors were taken from a man aged 35-49 years in good health and CMV-seropositive.

The rearrangement joins TRBV7-9 to TRBJ2-6, with TRBD1 matching 7 bases. This CDR3 region has 15 residues. Germline V gene sequence: CDR1 SEHNR, CDR2 FQNEAQ (reference sequence). Trimming took 3 bases from V and 2 from J; bases not matched to a gene: 1. CDR3: CASSFGTAGANVLTF. In DNA, the CDR3 is TGTGCCAGCAGCTTTGGGACAGCTGGGGCCAACGTCCTGACTTTC.

The chain is built from TRBV5-1 and TRBJ1-2, with D tentatively TRBD1 (6 bases). This CDR3 has 15 residues. V was pared by 3 bases and J by 3 bases, with 15 bases between. Germline V lookup: CDR1 SGHRS, CDR2 YFSETQ. CDR3 nucleotides: TGCGCCAGCAGCTATCAGGGGCCGCCCGACTATGGCTACACCTTC. It is translated as CASSYQGPPDYGYTF.

The rearrangement uses TRBV28 and TRBJ2-7; D possibly corresponds to TRBD1 (6 bases). CDR1 and CDR2 from the germline V gene are MDHEN and SYDVKM. V lost 3 bases to trimming and J lost 4 bases, with 13 bases between them. This CDR3 has 14 amino acids. CDR3: CASSFRGVRYEQYF. CDR3 in DNA: TGTGCCAGCAGTTTCAGGGGTGTTAGGTACGAGCAGTACTTC.

V usage is TRBV29-1 and J usage is TRBJ2-3; D ambiguous. Trimming took off 0 bases at V and 0 bases at J, with 13 bases between the two ends. CDR3 size: 16 residues. The germline CDR1 and CDR2 sequences are SQVTM and ANQGSEA. DNA for the CDR3: TGCAGCGTTGAAGAAGGCGGCGACCCTAGCACAGATACGCAGTATTTT. Translation gives CSVEEGGDPSTDTQYF.